The T cell receptor (beta chain) under discussion was sequenced for a study of T cell changes during pregnancy in multiple sclerosis. Using immunoSEQ multiplex PCR, the repertoire was profiled, and TCRdb retains in-frame clones only, with some absent. The sample carries under 80,000 clones, 70% to 90% recorded once. The CDR3 runs to 16 residues. Looked up from germline, CDR1 is MDHEN and CDR2 is SYDVKM. J is TRBJ2-3 and V is TRBV28; the match to TRBD1 covers 8 bases. The specimen comprised peripheral blood, sampled in the first trimester of pregnancy. The receptor comes from a female donor with multiple sclerosis, enrolled in a pregnancy study. In DNA form, the CDR3 reads TGTGCAGCCCGGAACAGGGGGTCCACTAGCACAGATACGCAGTATTTT. Translation: CAARNRGSTSTDTQYF.